Listed here are 6 T cell receptor beta chains from one sample, sequenced in a study of T cell changes during pregnancy in multiple sclerosis. Assay used: immunoSEQ multiplex PCR; TCRdb lists only in-frame clones, some missing. The data show about 45,000 clones, with less than 90% seen just once and 0.55% to 0.6% held by the top ten. The sequencing here drew on CD4+ T cells from peripheral blood mononuclear cells, taken in the first trimester of pregnancy. These TCRs come from a female donor with multiple sclerosis, enrolled in a pregnancy study.

The chain uses TRBV25-1 and TRBJ1-1; D not certain. The CDR3 runs 16 residues. V lost 2 bases and J 1 base, leaving 14 bases between the germline ends. Looked up from germline, CDR1 is MGHDK and CDR2 is SYGVNS. CDR3 DNA sequence: TGTGCCAGCAGTGAAAACTTTCTGGTTGGGAACACTGAAGCTTTCTTT. Translation gives CASSENFLVGNTEAFF. The variable domain in full, completed from reference TRBV25-1 and TRBJ1-1, reads EADIYQTPRYLVIGTGKKITLECSQTMGHDKMYWYQQDPGMELHLIHYSYGVNSTEKGDLSSESTVSRIRTEHFPLTLESARPSHTSQYLCASSENFLVGNTEAFFGQGTRLTVV.

This clone occurred once. J is TRBJ1-3 and V is TRBV9, with D hard to call. The CDR3 is 19 residues long. From germline, CDR1 is SGDLS and CDR2 YYNGEE. V gave up 0 bases and J gave up 0 bases, with 19 bases separating them. The CDR3 sequence: CASSVGIGQAAYSGNTIYF. The CDR3 region has the DNA TGTGCCAGCAGCGTAGGGATCGGCCAGGCCGCCTACTCTGGAAACACCATATATTTT.

With regard to this clone: Other DNA sequences in this sample translate to the same CDR3. The V gene is TRBV27, the J gene TRBJ1-2; possible D gene TRBD1, 5 bases. The CDR3 covers 14 residues. Trimming shortened V by 2 bases and J by 2 bases, and 9 bases separated the two germline ends. Germline values: CDR1 MNHEY, CDR2 SMNVEV (reference sequence). For the CDR3, the DNA is TGTGCCAGCAGTTTAAGGCGACAGAACTATGGCTACACCTTC. This sequence encodes CASSLRRQNYGYTF.

This chain uses TRBV5-4 with TRBJ2-3, with 8 bases matching TRBD2. This CDR3 has 15 amino acids. From germline, CDR1 is SGHNT and CDR2 YYREEE (reference sequence). The V segment lost 4 bases and the J segment 3 bases; nucleotides outside the gene matches: 7. This chain's CDR3 is CASSRSGSRTDTQYF. CDR3 nucleotides: TGTGCCAGCAGCAGAAGCGGGAGCCGTACAGATACGCAGTATTTT.

In its sample, this clone was seen once. The chain employs TRBV21-1 and TRBJ2-7; the D segment call TRBD2 is taken from the table without a DNA check. TRBV21-1 is a pseudogene segment. The CDR3 runs 15 residues. Written as DNA, the CDR3 is TGTGCCAGCAGCCCAAGCGGGACGGGGCTTTACGAGCAGTACTTC. Encoded protein: CASSPSGTGLYEQYF.

This chain connects TRBV9 to TRBJ2-4; D is undetermined. The ends were cut back, 0 bases at V and 0 bases at J, with 16 bases in the middle. Germline-derived CDR1 and CDR2 are SGDLS and YYNGEE. This CDR3 comprises 18 residues. The CDR3 region is CASSVEFSSPLAKNIQYF. DNA for the CDR3: TGTGCCAGCAGCGTAGAGTTCTCGAGTCCGCTAGCCAAAAACATTCAGTACTTC.